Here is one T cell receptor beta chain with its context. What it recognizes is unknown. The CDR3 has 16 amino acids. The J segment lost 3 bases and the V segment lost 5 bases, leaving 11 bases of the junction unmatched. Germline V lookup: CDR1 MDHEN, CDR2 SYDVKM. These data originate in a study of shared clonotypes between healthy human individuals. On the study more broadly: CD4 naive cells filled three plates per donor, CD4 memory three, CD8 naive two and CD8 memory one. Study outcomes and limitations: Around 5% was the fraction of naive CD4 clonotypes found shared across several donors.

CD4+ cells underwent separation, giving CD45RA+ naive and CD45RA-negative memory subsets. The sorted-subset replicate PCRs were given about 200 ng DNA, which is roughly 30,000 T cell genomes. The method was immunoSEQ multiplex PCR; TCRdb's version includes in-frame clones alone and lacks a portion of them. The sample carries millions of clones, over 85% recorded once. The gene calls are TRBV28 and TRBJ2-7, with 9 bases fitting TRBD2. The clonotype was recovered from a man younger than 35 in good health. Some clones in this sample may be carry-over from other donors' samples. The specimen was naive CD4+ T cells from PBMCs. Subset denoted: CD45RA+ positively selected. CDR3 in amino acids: CASSLIGASGIYEQYF. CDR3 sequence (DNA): TGTGCCAGCAGTCTAATCGGGGCTAGCGGGATCTACGAGCAGTACTTC.